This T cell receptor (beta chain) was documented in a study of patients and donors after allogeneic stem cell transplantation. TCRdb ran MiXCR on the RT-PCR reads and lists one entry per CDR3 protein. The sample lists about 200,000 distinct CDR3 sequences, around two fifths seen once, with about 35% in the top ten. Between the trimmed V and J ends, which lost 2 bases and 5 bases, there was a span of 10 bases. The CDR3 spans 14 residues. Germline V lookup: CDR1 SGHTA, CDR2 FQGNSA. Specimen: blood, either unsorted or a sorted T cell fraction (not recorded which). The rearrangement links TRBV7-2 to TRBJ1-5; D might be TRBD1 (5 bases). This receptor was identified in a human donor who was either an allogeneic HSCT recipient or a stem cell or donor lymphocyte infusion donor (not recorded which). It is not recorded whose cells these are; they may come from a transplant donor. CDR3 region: CASSLQGGDQPQHF. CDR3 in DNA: TGTGCCAGCAGCTTACAGGGAGGAGATCAGCCCCAGCATTTT.